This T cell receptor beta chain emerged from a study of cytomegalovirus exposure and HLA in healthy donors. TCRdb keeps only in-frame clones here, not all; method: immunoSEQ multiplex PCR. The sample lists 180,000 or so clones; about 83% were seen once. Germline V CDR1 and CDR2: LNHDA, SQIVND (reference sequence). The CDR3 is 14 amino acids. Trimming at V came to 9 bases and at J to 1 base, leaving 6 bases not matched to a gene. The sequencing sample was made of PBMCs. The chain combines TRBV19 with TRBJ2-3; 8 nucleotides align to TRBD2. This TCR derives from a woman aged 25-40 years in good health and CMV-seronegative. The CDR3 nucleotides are TGTGCCAGCACGGGACTAGTGGGCACAGATACGCAGTATTTT. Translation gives CASTGLVGTDTQYF.